This T cell receptor beta chain stems from a study of T cell changes during pregnancy in multiple sclerosis. The data were produced by immunoSEQ multiplex PCR, yet TCRdb's version contains in-frame clones alone and is incomplete. The sample contains about 40,000 clones, 91% of which appear only once. The V and J ends lost 8 bases and 2 bases, in that order; junction bases with no gene match: 5. CDR3 length equals 14 residues. Germline loops: CDR1 LNHDA, CDR2 SQIVND (reference sequence). V is TRBV19 and J is TRBJ2-7, with TRBD1 matching over 11 bases. The TCR comes from a female donor with multiple sclerosis, enrolled in a pregnancy study. The material sequenced was CD4+ T cells from peripheral blood mononuclear cells, taken before pregnancy. CDR3 DNA: TGTGCCAGTGGGGACAGGGGGATTACCTACGAGCAGTACTTC. Translating gives CASGDRGITYEQYF.